The next 6 T cell receptor beta chains were all read from a single sample in a study of human T cells and chemical hapten exposure. Each CDR3 protein gets one entry after TCRdb re-called the RACE reads with MiXCR. The data contain 270,000 or so distinct CDR3 sequences, 7.5% to 8% of them singletons. Time point of the sample: pre-sensitization, week 0. Treatment defined: therapeutic diphenylcyclopropenone sensitization with weekly scalp DPC. Sample: whole blood, taken in connection with sensitization to the hapten diphenylcyclopropenone (DPC). The receptors originated from a man between 18 and 35 years old with alopecia areata. Some clones in this sample may be carry-over from other donors' samples.

This clonotype was seen more than once but under ten times. The J gene is TRBJ1-5, the V gene TRBV6-2 or TRBV6-3, with D possibly matching TRBD1 (5 bases). The V end lost 0 bases, the J end lost 1 base, and 10 bases lay between the germline ends. The V gene's germline CDR1 is MNHEY and CDR2 SVGEGT. There are 16 residues in the CDR3. Here the CDR3 DNA reads TGTGCCAGCAGTTACTCGAAGGCAGGGAGCAATCAGCCCCAGCATTTT. Residues: CASSYSKAGSNQPQHF.

V usage is TRBV28 and J usage is TRBJ1-1; no reliable D call. Trimming pared 3 bases from V and 0 bases from J, leaving 8 bases between. CDR3 length: 14 residues. CDR1 is MDHEN, CDR2 SYDVKM, per germline. Here the CDR3 DNA reads TGTGCCAGCAGTTTCTCCGCCCTGAACACTGAAGCTTTCTTT. Protein: CASSFSALNTEAFF.

This clonotype was picked up a small number of times. The chain recombines TRBV7-2 with TRBJ1-5; 7 bases align to TRBD1. With V trimmed by 4 bases and J by 5 bases, 20 bases remained unmatched. CDR3 size: 19 residues. Germline CDR1 reads SGHTA; CDR2 reads FQGNSA. CDR3 DNA: TGTGCCAGCAGCTCCGATCACCCTCTCGGAGGGGGCGTTTATCAGCCCCAGCATTTT. Translating it yields CASSSDHPLGGGVYQPQHF.

This clonotype was found a few times. V and J are TRBV4-1 and TRBJ2-4; no clear D. The CDR3 loop spans 13 amino acids. The germline gives CDR1 MGHRA, CDR2 YSYEKL. Trimming removed 0 bases at V and 6 bases at J, with 6 bases between. The CDR3 DNA is TGCGCCAGCAGCCAAGATCTGGGAAACATTCAGTACTTC. Its protein product is CASSQDLGNIQYF.

This clonotype was seen more than once but under ten times. The chain carries TRBV18 and TRBJ1-3, with D maybe TRBD1 (5 bases). The CDR3 consists of 16 residues. Germline CDR1 is KGHSH and CDR2 is LQKENI. Deletions cut 3 bases from V and 0 bases from J, with 12 bases between. DNA of the CDR3: TGTGCCAGCTCACCGGGGCTAAGGGACTCTGGAAACACCATATATTTT. It translates to CASSPGLRDSGNTIYF.

CDR3 bases: TGTGCCAGCAGCTTGACAGCTCCGAACTATGGCTACACCTTC. Translating gives CASSLTAPNYGYTF. V is TRBV7-2 and J is TRBJ1-2; a possible D gene is TRBD1 (5 bases). The germline V gene has CDR1 SGHTA and CDR2 FQGNSA. V gave up 3 bases and J gave up 2 bases, with 10 bases separating them. CDR3 length: 14 amino acids.